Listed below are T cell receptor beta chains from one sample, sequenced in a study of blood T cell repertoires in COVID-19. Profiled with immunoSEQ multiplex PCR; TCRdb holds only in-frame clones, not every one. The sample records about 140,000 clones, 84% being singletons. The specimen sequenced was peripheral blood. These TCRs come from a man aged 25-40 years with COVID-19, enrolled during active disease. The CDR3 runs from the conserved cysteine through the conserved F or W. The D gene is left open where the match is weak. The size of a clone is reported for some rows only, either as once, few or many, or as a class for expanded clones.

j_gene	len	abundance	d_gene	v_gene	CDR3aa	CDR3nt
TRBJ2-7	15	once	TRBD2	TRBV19	CASSIVAGDSYEQYF	TGTGCCAGTAGTATCGTGGCGGGAGACTCCTACGAGCAGTACTTC
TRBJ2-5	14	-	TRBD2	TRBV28	CASRLAGGPETQYF	TGTGCCAGCAGGTTAGCGGGAGGGCCGGAGACCCAGTACTTC
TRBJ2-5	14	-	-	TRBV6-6	CASSSTVLQETQYF	TGTGCCAGCAGTTCGACAGTTCTCCAAGAGACCCAGTACTTC
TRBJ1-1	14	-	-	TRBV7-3	CASSLTVMNTEAFF	TGTGCCAGCAGCTTGACAGTGATGAACACTGAAGCTTTCTTT
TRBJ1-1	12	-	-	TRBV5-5	CASSPWVGEAFF	TGTGCCAGCAGCCCGTGGGTGGGCGAAGCTTTCTTT
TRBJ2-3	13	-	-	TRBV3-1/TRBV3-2	CASSPSTHDTQYF	TGTGCCAGCAGCCCATCGACTCACGATACGCAGTATTTT
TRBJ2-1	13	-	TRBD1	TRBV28	CASSFGQGFEQFF	TGTGCCAGCAGTTTCGGACAGGGGTTTGAGCAGTTCTTC
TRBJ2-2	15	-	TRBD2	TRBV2	CASRISGTNTGELFF	TGTGCCAGCAGGATTAGCGGGACGAACACCGGGGAGCTGTTTTTT
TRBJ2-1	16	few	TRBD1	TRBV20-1	CSASGTGGGRYNEQFF	TGCAGTGCTAGTGGGACAGGGGGCGGGCGCTACAATGAGCAGTTCTTC
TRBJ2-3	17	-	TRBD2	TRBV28	CASSSRLAGWGTDTQYF	TGTGCCAGCAGTTCGCGCTTAGCGGGATGGGGCACAGATACGCAGTATTTT
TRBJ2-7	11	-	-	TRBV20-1	CSARLTYEQYF	TGCAGTGCTAGATTAACATACGAGCAGTACTTC
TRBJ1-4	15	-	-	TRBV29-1	CSVQVGGSTNEKLFF	TGCAGCGTCCAAGTAGGGGGTTCAACTAATGAAAAACTGTTTTTT
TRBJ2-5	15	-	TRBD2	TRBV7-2	CASSLGSSGSETQYF	TGTGCCAGCAGCTTAGGTAGTAGCGGGAGTGAGACCCAGTACTTC